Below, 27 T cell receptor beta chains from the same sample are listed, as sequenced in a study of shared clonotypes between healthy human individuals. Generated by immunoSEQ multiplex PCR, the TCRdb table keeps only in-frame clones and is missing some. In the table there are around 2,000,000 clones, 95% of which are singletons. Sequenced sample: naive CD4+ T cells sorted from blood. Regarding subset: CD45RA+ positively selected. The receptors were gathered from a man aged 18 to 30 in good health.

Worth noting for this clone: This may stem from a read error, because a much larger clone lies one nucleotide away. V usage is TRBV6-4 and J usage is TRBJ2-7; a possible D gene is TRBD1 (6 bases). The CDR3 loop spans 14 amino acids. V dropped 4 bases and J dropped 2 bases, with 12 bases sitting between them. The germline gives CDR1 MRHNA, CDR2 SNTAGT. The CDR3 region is CASSVTPGAYEQYF. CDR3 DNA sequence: TGTGCCAGCAGTGTGACCCCAGGGGCCTACGAGCAGTACTTC.

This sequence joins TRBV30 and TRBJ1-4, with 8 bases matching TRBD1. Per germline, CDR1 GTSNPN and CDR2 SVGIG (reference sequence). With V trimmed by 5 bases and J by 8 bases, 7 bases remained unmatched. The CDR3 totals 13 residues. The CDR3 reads CAWARRGREKLFF. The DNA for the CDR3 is TGTGCCTGGGCCCGCAGGGGGCGGGAAAAACTGTTTTTT.

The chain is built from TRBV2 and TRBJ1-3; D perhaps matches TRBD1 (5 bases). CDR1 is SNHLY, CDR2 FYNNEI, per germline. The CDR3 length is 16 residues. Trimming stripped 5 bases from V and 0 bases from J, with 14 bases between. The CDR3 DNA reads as TGTGCCAGCAGTCCAGGGACGTCCTACTCTGGAAACACCATATATTTT. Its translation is CASSPGTSYSGNTIYF.

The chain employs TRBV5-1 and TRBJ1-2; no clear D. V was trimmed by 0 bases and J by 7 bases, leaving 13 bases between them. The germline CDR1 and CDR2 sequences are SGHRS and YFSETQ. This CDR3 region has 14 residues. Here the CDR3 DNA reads TGCGCCAGCAGCTTGGATACTACGGGATTTGGCTACACCTTC. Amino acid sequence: CASSLDTTGFGYTF.

The CDR3 loop is CASSVAALDSLNSPLHF. CDR3 nucleotide sequence: TGTGCCAGCAGCGTAGCAGCTCTGGACAGCCTTAATTCACCCCTCCACTTT. The rearrangement links TRBV9 to TRBJ1-6; TRBD1 is a possible D gene (6 bases). The germline V gene encodes CDR1 SGDLS and CDR2 YYNGEE. Trimming shortened V by 0 bases and J by 6 bases, and 16 bases separated the two germline ends. CDR3 size: 17 residues. Using reference TRBV9 and TRBJ1-6 for the parts outside the CDR3, the full variable domain is DSGVTQTPKHLITATGQRVTLRCSPRSGDLSVYWYQQSLDQGLQFLIQYYNGEERAKGNILERFSAQQFPDLHSELNLSSLELGDSALYFCASSVAALDSLNSPLHFGNGTRLTVT.

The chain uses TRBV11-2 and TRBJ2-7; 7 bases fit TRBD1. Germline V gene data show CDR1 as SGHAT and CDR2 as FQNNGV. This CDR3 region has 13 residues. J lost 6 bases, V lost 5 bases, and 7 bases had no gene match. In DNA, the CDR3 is TGTGCCAGCAGCCCCACAGGGGCCGGCGAGCAGTACTTC. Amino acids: CASSPTGAGEQYF.

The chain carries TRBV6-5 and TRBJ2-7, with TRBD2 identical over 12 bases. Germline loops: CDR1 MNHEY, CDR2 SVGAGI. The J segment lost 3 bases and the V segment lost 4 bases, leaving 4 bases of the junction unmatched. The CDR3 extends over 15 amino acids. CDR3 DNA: TGTGCCAGCAGTTCCTTGACTAGCGGGGGCTACGAGCAGTACTTC. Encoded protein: CASSSLTSGGYEQYF.

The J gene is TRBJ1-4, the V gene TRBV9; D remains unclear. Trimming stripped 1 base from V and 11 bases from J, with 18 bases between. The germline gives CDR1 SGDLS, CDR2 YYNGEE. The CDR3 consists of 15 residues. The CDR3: CASSVRDSRGEKLFF. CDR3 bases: TGTGCCAGCAGCGTAAGAGATTCACGTGGCGAGAAACTGTTTTTT.

CDR3 DNA sequence: TGTGCCAGCAGCTTAGCGTTGAATACGCAGTATTTT. This sequence encodes CASSLALNTQYF. This chain connects TRBV7-9 to TRBJ2-3; no definite D call. CDR3 length: 12 amino acids. V dropped 0 bases and J dropped 7 bases, with 5 bases sitting between them. From germline, CDR1 is SEHNR and CDR2 FQNEAQ (reference sequence).

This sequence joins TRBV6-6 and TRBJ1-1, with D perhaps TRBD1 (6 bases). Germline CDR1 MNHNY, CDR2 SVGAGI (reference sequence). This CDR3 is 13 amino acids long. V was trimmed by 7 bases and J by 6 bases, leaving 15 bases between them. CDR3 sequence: CASIYRVGAEAFF. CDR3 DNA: TGTGCCAGCATCTACAGGGTGGGAGCTGAAGCTTTCTTT.

This CDR3 is CASSFSGGSYNEQFF. CDR3 in DNA: TGTGCCAGCAGTTTTAGCGGGGGCAGCTACAATGAGCAGTTCTTC. This rearrangement joins TRBV27 to TRBJ2-1; TRBD2 matches at 9 bases. The CDR3 covers 15 residues. Germline CDR1 MNHEY, CDR2 SMNVEV (reference sequence). The ends lost 3 bases at V and 3 bases at J; junction bases unmatched: 3.

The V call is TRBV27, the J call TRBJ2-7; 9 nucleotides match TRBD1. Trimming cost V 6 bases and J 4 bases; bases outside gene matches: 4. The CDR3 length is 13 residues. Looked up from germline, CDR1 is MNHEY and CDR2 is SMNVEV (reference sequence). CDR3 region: CASRRDRDYEQYF. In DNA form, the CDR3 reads TGTGCCAGCAGAAGGGACAGGGATTACGAGCAGTACTTC.

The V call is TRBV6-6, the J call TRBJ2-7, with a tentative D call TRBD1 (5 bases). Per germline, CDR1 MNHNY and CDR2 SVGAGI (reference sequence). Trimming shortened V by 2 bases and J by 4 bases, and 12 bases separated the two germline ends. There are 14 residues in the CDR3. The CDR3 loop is CASSYVSGIYEQYF. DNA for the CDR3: TGTGCCAGCAGTTACGTTTCAGGGATTTACGAGCAGTACTTC.

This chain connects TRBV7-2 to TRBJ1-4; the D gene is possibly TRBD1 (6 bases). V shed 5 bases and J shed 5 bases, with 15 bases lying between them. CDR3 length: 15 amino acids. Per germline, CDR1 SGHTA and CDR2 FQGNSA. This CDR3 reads CASSPGARTNEKLFF. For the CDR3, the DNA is TGTGCCAGCAGCCCAGGGGCCAGGACAAATGAAAAACTGTTTTTT.

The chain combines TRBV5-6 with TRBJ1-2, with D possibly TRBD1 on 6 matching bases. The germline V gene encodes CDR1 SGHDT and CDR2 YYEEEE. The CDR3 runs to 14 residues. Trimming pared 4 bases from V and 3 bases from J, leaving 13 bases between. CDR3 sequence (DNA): TGTGCCAGCAGCACCCAGGGGCAGGACTATGGCTACACCTTC. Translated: CASSTQGQDYGYTF.

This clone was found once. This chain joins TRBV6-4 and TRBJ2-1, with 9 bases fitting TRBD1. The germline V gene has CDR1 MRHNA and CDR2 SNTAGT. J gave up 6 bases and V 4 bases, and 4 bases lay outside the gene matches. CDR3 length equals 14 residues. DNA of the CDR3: TGTGCCAGCAGTGCTGAGACAGGGGGCAATGAGCAGTTCTTC. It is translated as CASSAETGGNEQFF.

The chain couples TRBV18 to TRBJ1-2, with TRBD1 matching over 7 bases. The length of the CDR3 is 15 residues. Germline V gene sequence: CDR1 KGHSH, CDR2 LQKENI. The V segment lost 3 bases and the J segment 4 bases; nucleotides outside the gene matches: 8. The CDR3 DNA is TGTGCCAGCTCACCGGGCAGGGGGATGGGCTATGGCTACACCTTC. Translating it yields CASSPGRGMGYGYTF.

The CDR3 loop is CAISESESLSLVNSPLHF. Here the CDR3 DNA reads TGTGCCATCAGTGAGTCTGAGTCCCTTAGTCTGGTTAATTCACCCCTCCACTTT. This chain joins TRBV10-3 and TRBJ1-6; D unresolved. Germline lookup yields CDR1 ENHRY and CDR2 SYGVKD. This CDR3 has 18 residues. Trimming left V 0 bases short and J 6 bases short, with 18 bases between.

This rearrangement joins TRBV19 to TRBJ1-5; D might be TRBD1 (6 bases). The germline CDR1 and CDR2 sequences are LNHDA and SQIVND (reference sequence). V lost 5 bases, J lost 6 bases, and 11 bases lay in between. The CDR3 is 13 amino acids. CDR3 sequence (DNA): TGTGCCAGTAGTGTGGGAGGGGGTCAGCCCCAGCATTTT. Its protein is CASSVGGGQPQHF.

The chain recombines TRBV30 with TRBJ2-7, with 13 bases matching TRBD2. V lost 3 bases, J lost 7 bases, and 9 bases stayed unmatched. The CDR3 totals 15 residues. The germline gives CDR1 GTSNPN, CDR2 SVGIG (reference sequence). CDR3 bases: TGTGCCTGGAGCGAGGGACTAGCGGGAATTTCAGAGCAGTACTTC. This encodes CAWSEGLAGISEQYF.

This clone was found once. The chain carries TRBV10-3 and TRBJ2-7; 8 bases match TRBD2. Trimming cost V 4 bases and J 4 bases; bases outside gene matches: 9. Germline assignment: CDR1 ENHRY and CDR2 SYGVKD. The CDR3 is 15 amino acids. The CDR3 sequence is CAISGSSGTSYEQYF. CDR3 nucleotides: TGTGCCATCAGTGGGAGTAGCGGGACCTCTTACGAGCAGTACTTC.

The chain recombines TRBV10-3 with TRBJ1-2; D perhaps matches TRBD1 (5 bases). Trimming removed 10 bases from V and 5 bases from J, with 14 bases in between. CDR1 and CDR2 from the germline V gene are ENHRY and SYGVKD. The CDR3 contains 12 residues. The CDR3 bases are TGTGCCACGTCCGGGACGGCTTATGGCTACACCTTC. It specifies CATSGTAYGYTF.

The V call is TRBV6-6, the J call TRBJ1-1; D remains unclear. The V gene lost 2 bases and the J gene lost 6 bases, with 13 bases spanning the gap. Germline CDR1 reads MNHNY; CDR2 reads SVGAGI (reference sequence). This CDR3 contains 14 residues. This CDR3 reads CASSYEGLYAEAFF. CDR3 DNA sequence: TGTGCCAGCAGTTACGAGGGCCTCTACGCTGAAGCTTTCTTT.

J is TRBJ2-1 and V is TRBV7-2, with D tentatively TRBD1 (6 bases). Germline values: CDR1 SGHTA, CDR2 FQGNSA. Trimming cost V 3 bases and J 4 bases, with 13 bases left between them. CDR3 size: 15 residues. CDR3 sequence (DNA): TGTGCCAGCAGCTTGGGGGCCAGGAAGTACAATGAGCAGTTCTTC. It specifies CASSLGARKYNEQFF. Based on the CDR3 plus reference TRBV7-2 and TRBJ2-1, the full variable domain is GAGVSQSPSNKVTEKGKDVELRCDPISGHTALYWYRQSLGQGLEFLIYFQGNSAPDKSGLPSDRFSAERTGGSVSTLTIQRTQQEDSAVYLCASSLGARKYNEQFFGPGTRLTVL.

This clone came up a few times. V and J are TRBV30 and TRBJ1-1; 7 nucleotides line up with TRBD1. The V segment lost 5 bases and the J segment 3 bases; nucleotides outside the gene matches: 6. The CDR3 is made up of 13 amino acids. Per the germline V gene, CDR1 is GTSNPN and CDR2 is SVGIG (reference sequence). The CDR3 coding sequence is TGTGCCTGGGTACAGGGGTTTGACACTGAAGCTTTCTTT. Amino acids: CAWVQGFDTEAFF.

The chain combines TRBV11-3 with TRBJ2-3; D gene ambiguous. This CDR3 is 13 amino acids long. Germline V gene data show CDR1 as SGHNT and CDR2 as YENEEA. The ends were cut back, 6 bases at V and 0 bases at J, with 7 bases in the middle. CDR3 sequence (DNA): TGTGCCAGCAGTCGTCAGAGCACAGATACGCAGTATTTT. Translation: CASSRQSTDTQYF.

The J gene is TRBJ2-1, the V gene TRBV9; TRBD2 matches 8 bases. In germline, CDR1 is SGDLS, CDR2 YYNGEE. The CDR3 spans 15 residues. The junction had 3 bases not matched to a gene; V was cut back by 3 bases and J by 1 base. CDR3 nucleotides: TGTGCCAGCAGCGACACTAGCGGATCCTACAATGAGCAGTTCTTC. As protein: CASSDTSGSYNEQFF.